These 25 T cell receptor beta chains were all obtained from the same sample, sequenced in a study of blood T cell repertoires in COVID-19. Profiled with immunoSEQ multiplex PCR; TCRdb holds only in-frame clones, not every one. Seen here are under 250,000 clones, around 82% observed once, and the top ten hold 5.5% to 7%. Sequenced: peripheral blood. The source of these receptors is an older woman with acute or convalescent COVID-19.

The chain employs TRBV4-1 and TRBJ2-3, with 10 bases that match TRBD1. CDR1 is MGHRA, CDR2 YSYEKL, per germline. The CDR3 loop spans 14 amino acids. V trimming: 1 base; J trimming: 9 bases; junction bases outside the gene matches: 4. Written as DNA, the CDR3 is TGCGCCAGCAGCCAAGGACAGGGGGCAGGGACGCAGTATTTT. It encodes CASSQGQGAGTQYF.

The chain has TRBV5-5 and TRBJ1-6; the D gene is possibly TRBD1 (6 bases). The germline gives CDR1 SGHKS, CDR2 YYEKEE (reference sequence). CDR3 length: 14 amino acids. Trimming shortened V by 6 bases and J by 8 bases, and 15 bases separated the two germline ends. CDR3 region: CASTGGARDSPLHF. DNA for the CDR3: TGTGCCAGCACCGGGGGGGCTCGAGATTCACCCCTCCACTTT.

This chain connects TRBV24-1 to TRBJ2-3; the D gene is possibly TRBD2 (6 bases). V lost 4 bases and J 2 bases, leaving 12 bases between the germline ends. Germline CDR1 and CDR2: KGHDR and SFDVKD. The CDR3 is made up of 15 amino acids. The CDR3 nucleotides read TGTGCCACCAGTGACCCGGGACTCCACACAGATACGCAGTATTTT. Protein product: CATSDPGLHTDTQYF.

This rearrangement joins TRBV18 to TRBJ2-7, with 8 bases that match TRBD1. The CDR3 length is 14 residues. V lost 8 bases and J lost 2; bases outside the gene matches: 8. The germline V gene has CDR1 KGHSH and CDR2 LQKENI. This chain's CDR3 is CASGVAGGPYEQYF. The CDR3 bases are TGTGCCAGCGGGGTGGCAGGGGGCCCCTACGAGCAGTACTTC.

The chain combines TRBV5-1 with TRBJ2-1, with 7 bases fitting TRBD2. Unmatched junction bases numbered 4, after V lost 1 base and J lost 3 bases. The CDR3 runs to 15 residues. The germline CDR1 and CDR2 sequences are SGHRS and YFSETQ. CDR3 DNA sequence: TGCGCCAGCAGCTTGATGCAGCGGGGCTACAATGAGCAGTTCTTC. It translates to CASSLMQRGYNEQFF. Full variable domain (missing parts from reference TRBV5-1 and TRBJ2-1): KAGVTQTPRYLIKTRGQQVTLSCSPISGHRSVSWYQQTPGQGLQFLFEYFSETQRNKGNFPGRFSGRQFSNSRSEMNVSTLELGDSALYLCASSLMQRGYNEQFFGPGTRLTVL.

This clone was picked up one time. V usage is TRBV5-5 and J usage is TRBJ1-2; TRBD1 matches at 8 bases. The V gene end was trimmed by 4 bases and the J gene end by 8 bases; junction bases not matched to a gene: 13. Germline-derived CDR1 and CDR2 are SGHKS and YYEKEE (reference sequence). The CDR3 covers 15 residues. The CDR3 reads CASSPRGQAGRGYTF. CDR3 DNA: TGTGCCAGCAGCCCCCGGGGACAGGCCGGGAGAGGCTACACCTTC.

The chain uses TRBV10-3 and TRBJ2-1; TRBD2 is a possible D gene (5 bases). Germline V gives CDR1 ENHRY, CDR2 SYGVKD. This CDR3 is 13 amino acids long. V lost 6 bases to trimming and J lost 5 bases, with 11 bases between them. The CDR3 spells CAISLRGNNEQFF. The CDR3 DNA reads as TGTGCCATCAGCCTCCGGGGAAACAATGAGCAGTTCTTC.

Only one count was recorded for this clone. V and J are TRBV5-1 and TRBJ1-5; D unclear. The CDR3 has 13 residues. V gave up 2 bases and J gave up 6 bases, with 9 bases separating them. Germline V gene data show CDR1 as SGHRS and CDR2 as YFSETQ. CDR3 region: CASSFEGGQPQHF. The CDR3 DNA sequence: TGCGCCAGCAGCTTCGAGGGAGGTCAGCCCCAGCATTTT. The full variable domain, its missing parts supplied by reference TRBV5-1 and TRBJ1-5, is KAGVTQTPRYLIKTRGQQVTLSCSPISGHRSVSWYQQTPGQGLQFLFEYFSETQRNKGNFPGRFSGRQFSNSRSEMNVSTLELGDSALYLCASSFEGGQPQHFGDGTRLSIL.

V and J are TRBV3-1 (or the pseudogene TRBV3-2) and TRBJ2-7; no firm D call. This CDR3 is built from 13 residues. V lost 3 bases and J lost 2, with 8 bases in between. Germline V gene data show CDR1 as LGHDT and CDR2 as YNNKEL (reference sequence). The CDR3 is CASSHAGPYEQYF. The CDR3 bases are TGTGCCAGCAGCCACGCAGGCCCCTACGAGCAGTACTTC.

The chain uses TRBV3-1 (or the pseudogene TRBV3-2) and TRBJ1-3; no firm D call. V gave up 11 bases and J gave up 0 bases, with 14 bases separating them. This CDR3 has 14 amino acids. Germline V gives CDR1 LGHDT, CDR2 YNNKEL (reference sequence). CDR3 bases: TGTGCCTCTCAAATGGGGAGCTCTGGAAACACCATATATTTT. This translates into CASQMGSSGNTIYF.

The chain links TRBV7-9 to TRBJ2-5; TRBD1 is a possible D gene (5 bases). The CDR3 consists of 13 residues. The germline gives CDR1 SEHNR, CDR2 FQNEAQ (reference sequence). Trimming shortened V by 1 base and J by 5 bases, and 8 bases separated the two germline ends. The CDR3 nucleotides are TGTGCCAGCAGCTTAGGGGGCTTGGAGACCCAGTACTTC. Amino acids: CASSLGGLETQYF.

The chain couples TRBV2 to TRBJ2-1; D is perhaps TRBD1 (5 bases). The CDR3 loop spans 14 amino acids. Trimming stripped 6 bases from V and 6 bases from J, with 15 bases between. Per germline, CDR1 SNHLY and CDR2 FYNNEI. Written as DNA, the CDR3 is TGTGCCAGCAGGGCAGGGTCGATCGGCAATGAGCAGTTCTTC. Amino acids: CASRAGSIGNEQFF.

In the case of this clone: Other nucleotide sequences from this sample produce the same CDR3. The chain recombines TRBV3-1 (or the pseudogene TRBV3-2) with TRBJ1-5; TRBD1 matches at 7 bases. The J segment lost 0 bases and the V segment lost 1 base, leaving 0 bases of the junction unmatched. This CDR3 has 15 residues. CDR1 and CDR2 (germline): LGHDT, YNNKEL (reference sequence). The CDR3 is CASSQGDSSNQPQHF. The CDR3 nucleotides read TGTGCCAGCAGCCAAGGGGACAGTAGCAATCAGCCCCAGCATTTT.

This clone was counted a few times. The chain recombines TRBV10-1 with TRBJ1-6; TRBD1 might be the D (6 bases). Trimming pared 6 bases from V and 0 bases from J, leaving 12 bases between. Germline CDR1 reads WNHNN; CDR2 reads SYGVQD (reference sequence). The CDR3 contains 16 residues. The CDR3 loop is CASRNRASSYNSPLHF. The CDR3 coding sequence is TGCGCCAGCAGAAACAGGGCCAGCTCCTATAATTCACCCCTCCACTTT.

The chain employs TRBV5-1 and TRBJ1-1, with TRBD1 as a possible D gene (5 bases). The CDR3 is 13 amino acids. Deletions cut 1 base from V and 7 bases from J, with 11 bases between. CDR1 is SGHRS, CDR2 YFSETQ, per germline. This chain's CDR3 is CASSLPGIGEAFF. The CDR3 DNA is TGCGCCAGCAGCTTGCCAGGGATCGGTGAAGCTTTCTTT.

CDR3 nucleotide sequence: TGCGCCAGCAGCCAAGATCCGGGTATCTCGGAGACCCAGTACTTC. Amino acids: CASSQDPGISETQYF. The chain recombines TRBV4-1 with TRBJ2-5; D gene ambiguous. Germline CDR1 reads MGHRA; CDR2 reads YSYEKL. Trimming took off 0 bases at V and 5 bases at J, with 13 bases between the two ends. The CDR3 covers 15 residues.

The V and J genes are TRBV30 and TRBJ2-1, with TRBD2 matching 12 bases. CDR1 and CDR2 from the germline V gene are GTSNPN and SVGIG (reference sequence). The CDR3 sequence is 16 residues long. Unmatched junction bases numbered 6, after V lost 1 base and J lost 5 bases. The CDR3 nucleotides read TGTGCCTGGAGTGGGTGGACTAGCGGGGATAACAATGAGCAGTTCTTC. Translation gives CAWSGWTSGDNNEQFF.

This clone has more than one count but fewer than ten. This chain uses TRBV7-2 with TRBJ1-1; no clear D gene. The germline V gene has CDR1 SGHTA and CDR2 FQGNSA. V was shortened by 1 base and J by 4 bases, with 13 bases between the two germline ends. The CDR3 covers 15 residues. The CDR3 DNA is TGTGCCAGCAGCTTAGTGGGCAGGATCGGCACTGAAGCTTTCTTT. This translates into CASSLVGRIGTEAFF. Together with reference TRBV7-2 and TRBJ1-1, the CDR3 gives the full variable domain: GAGVSQSPSNKVTEKGKDVELRCDPISGHTALYWYRQSLGQGLEFLIYFQGNSAPDKSGLPSDRFSAERTGGSVSTLTIQRTQQEDSAVYLCASSLVGRIGTEAFFGQGTRLTVV.

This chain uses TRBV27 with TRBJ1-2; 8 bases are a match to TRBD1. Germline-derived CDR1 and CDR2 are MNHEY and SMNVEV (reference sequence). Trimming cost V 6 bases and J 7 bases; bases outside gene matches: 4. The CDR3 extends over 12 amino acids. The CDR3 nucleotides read TGTGCCAGCAGCACAGGGGGTGCTGGCTACACCTTC. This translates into CASSTGGAGYTF.

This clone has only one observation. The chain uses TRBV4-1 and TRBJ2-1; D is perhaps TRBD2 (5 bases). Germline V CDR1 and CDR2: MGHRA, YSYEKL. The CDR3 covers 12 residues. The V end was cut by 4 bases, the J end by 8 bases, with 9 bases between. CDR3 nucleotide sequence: TGCGCCAGCAGCCCAACGAGGGATGAGCAGTTCTTC. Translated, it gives CASSPTRDEQFF.

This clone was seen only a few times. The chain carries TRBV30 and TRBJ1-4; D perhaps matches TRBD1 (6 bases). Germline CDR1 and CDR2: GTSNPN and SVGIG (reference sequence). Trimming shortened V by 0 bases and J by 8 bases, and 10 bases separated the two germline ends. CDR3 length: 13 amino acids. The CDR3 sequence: CAWSVQGSEKLFF. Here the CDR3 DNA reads TGTGCCTGGAGTGTACAGGGCTCGGAAAAACTGTTTTTT.

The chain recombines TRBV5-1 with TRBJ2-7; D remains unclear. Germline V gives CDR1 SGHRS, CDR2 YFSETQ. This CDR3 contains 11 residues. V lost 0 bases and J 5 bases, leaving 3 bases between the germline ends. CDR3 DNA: TGCGCCAGCAGCTTGGCTGACGAGCAGTACTTC. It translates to CASSLADEQYF.

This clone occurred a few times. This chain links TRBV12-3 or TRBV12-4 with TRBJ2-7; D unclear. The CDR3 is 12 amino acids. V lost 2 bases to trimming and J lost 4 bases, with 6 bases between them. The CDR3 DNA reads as TGTGCCAGCAGTTTAATCAGATACGAGCAGTACTTC. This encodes CASSLIRYEQYF.

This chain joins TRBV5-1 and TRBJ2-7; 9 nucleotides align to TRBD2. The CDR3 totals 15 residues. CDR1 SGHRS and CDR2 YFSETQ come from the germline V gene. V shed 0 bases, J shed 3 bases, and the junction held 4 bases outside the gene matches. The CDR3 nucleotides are TGCGCCAGCAGCTTGGAGGCGGGAGGGGGCTACGAGCAGTACTTC. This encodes CASSLEAGGGYEQYF.

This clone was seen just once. For the CDR3, the DNA is TGTGCCAGCAGCTTAATGGGGCAGGGGATGGAAGAGACCCAGTACTTC. Translated, it gives CASSLMGQGMEETQYF. The chain employs TRBV7-3 and TRBJ2-5; tentative D call: TRBD1 (6 bases). Germline V gene sequence: CDR1 SGHTA, CDR2 FQGTGA. Trimming removed 1 base from V and 3 bases from J, with 15 bases in between. The CDR3 loop spans 16 amino acids.